This entry features one TCR beta chain sequence. The sample comes from a study of glioma-infiltrating T cells after dendritic cell vaccination. Germline CDR1 reads LNHDA; CDR2 reads SQIVND (reference sequence). V gave up 6 bases and J gave up 5 bases, with 19 bases separating them. CDR3 length equals 15 residues. As to time point: after dendritic cell vaccination, including at tumor progression/relapse. Fresh-frozen tumor tissue and more than two years of survival data were available for all. None of the glioblastoma patients had an isocitrate dehydrogenase mutation. Input was approximately 2.1 ug genomic DNA, or all available if less. The primer mix had 60 V beta and 13 J beta primers. TCRdb's copy holds only in-frame clones and misses some; the assay was immunoSEQ multiplex PCR. The sample lists some 24,000 clones, around 92% occurring once.

J is TRBJ1-2 and V is TRBV19, with a possible D match to TRBD1 (5 bases). The sequencing here drew on blood, taken after dendritic cell vaccination. The clonotype originates from a human donor with glioblastoma. CDR3 bases: TGTGCCAGTAGCGGGGGTTTGTACACCCCATATGGCTACACCTTC. Translated, it gives CASSGGLYTPYGYTF.